This T cell receptor beta chain was recorded in a study of shared clonotypes between healthy human individuals. As for the study in general: Donors, aged 18 to 49, were a couple of women and a few men. CD4 naive and CD4 memory each took three plates per donor, while CD8 naive took two and CD8 memory one. Whole-study results and caveats: An anticipated effect of sequencing depth on clonotype sharing among donors was recognized.

As concerns this clone: Antigen unknown.

Per sorted-subset replicate PCR, input was approximately 0.2 ug DNA, representing roughly 28,000 T cell genomes. This table comes from immunoSEQ multiplex PCR, and its TCRdb copy is limited to in-frame clones, with some not included. The table includes over a million clones, 75% to 85% detected once. CDR1 and CDR2 (germline): SNHLY, FYNNEI. The V gene lost 7 bases and the J gene lost 4 bases, with 7 bases spanning the gap. There are 11 residues in the CDR3. The V and J genes are TRBV2 and TRBJ2-5; unclear D gene. The specimen was memory CD4+ T cells from PBMCs. The subset here: CD45RA-negative fraction. This clonotype was obtained from a man younger than 35 in good health. Some clones in this sample may be carry-over from other donors' samples. CDR3 sequence reads: CASNWGETQYF. DNA for the CDR3: TGTGCCAGCAATTGGGGAGAGACCCAGTACTTC.